This T cell receptor (beta chain) originates from a study of blood T cell repertoires in COVID-19 (dated by TCRdb to about 2020). At the level of the whole study: Collaborator samples came from the United States, Italy and Spain and covered acute and convalescent phases of COVID-19. Where available, HLA class I and class II types were taken from metadata supplied by the sample provider and were not determined by assay-based typing. Nearly every sample came with metadata listing a de-identified subject ID, COVID-19 status, age in years and sex. Deeply sampled blood TCRbeta repertoires from subjects exposed to, actively infected with, or recovered from COVID-19 were included in the dataset. The material from the prospective study consisted of cDNA or gDNA derived from T cells, B-cell-depleted T cells, or PBMCs. The samples were drawn from two sources: the first 160 participants of the ongoing ImmuneRACE study, and about 1,300 subjects contributed by 6 global collaborators. A freely available public database, intended as a resource for researchers studying the immune response to SARS-CoV-2, is where the repertoires were released.

Overall study outcomes, separate from this receptor: The amount of clinical and demographic metadata varied by source and participant and was provided uncurated.

CDR1 and CDR2, looked up from the germline V gene, are SNHLY and FYNNEI. V is pared back by 6 bases and J by 2 bases, with 14 bases lying between the germline termini. There are 15 amino acids in the CDR3, from cysteine to phenylalanine inclusive. CDR3 DNA only is kept here, 45 bases in frame from base 1. Each collaborating institution followed its own protocols to collect whole blood in K2EDTA tubes. For TCRbeta analysis, collaborators shipped samples in one of three forms: frozen whole blood, isolated PBMCs, or DNA extracted from either of those sample types. Of note for this clone: Its cognate antigen has yet to be identified. No base quality values were provided; no much bigger clone lies one nucleotide off.

TCRbeta CDR3 regions were amplified from genomic DNA by means of the immunoSEQ Assay, a bias-controlled multiplex PCR. On the study's bioinformatics: Within the assay, amplification of reference gene primers was used to estimate how many nucleated cells each sample contained. To quantify the absolute abundance of each unique TCRbeta CDR3 rearrangement, sequence reads were collapsed and filtered. Productive Simpson clonality was computed per sample as the square root of Simpson's diversity index over productive rearrangements. What TCRdb holds here is the immuneACCESS table cut down to in-frame rearrangements. Part of the clones is not present; checked against another copy, under half of the missing clones reflect an unresolved V gene, and the others are unexplained. The DNA gave D and trimming, while V, J and clone size come from that table. For this sample there are roughly 320,000 clones; approximately 85% appear just once. The ten most abundant clones make up just over 7% of the sample.

The chain employs TRBV2 and TRBJ1-5; a tentative D match to TRBD1 spans 5 bases. Input material: peripheral blood. The source of this sequence is a human donor in a cohort sampled during active COVID-19. The CDR3 region: CASRRNAGRNQPQHF. The DNA sequence is as follows: TGTGCCAGCAGAAGGAACGCAGGGCGCAATCAGCCCCAGCATTTT.